This T cell receptor (beta chain) was sequenced in a study of T cell responses to AZD1222 COVID-19 vaccine. Study details: Investigators merged groups given second doses at roughly 4 or roughly 12 weeks. The study, taken as a whole, reports: Spike was spanned by vaccine-associated CD4 TCRs, which were dominant at 160-218 and 743-854.

Worth noting for this clone: Its matching antigen is unknown.

The germline V and J ends were trimmed by 0 bases and 9 bases, with 14 bases remaining between them. CDR3 length equals 14 residues. Germline V gene data show CDR1 as GTSNPN and CDR2 as SVGIG (reference sequence). Measured with immunoSEQ multiplex PCR; TCRdb has only the in-frame clones, and not every one. The repertoire holds fewer than 150,000 clones, with around 88% as singletons. The rearrangement joins TRBV30 to TRBJ2-2, with D perhaps matching TRBD2 (7 bases). The clonotype comes from an adult in good health. Specimen: peripheral blood, collected on day 0 of AZD1222 vaccination. The CDR3 loop reads CAWSVGGGSRELFF. Written as DNA, the CDR3 is TGTGCCTGGAGTGTAGGCGGGGGCTCTAGGGAGCTGTTTTTT.